The 21 T cell receptor beta chains reported below all come from one sample, sequenced in a study of blood T cell repertoires in COVID-19. Generated by immunoSEQ multiplex PCR, the TCRdb table keeps only in-frame clones and is missing some. This sample has some 300,000 clones, with more than 70% found just once. Sequenced material: peripheral blood. The receptors were gathered from a young woman who had recovered from COVID-19.

This sequence joins TRBV6-1 and TRBJ1-2; D is unresolved. Germline CDR1 is MNHNS and CDR2 is SASEGT. The CDR3 consists of 17 residues. V lost 2 bases, J lost 5 bases, and 21 bases lay in between. CDR3 sequence (DNA): TGTGCCAGCAGTGAAAGGAGGAGGTCGACTAGGAGATATGGCTACACCTTC. This encodes CASSERRRSTRRYGYTF.

The chain is built from TRBV9 and TRBJ1-1, with 11 nucleotides matching TRBD1. Losses at the gene ends were 2 bases for V and 1 base for J; bases not matched to a gene: 4. The germline CDR1 and CDR2 sequences are SGDLS and YYNGEE. The CDR3 is 16 amino acids. This CDR3 is CASSVGTGGRNTEAFF. The CDR3 nucleotides read TGTGCCAGCAGCGTGGGGACAGGGGGGAGGAACACTGAAGCTTTCTTT.

This clone has just a few counts. V usage is TRBV9 and J usage is TRBJ2-7; no clear D. The CDR3 spans 14 residues. V dropped 0 bases and J dropped 0 bases, with 7 bases sitting between them. Germline assignment: CDR1 SGDLS and CDR2 YYNGEE. Written as DNA, the CDR3 is TGTGCCAGCAGCGTAGACCCGAGCTCCTACGAGCAGTACTTC. Translating it yields CASSVDPSSYEQYF.

This clone has only a few counts. The V and J genes are TRBV5-4 and TRBJ2-7, with TRBD1 identical over 8 bases. Unmatched junction bases numbered 8, after V lost 7 bases and J lost 2 bases. The CDR3 covers 14 residues. Germline V gene sequence: CDR1 SGHNT, CDR2 YYREEE (reference sequence). Written as DNA, the CDR3 is TGTGCCAGCGGCAGACAGGGGCTCACCTACGAGCAGTACTTC. It codes for CASGRQGLTYEQYF. The full variable domain, rest sourced from reference TRBV5-4 and TRBJ2-7, is ETGVTQSPTHLIKTRGQQVTLRCSSQSGHNTVSWYQQALGQGPQFIFQYYREEENGRGNFPPRFSGLQFPNYSSELNVNALELDDSALYLCASGRQGLTYEQYFGPGTRLTVT.

Note on this clone: The CDR3 ends on some other residue instead of the conserved phenylalanine or tryptophan, so this is likely a read error. Because the CDR3's place on the DNA is in doubt, the DNA is left out and the CDR3 is given as listed by TCRdb. The CDR3 region is CASSFPEI. This chain joins TRBV5-1 and TRBJ2-7; the table calls TRBD1, which could not be checked here. With termini counted, the CDR3 has 8 amino acids. Germline V CDR1 and CDR2: SGHRS, YFSETQ.

The chain has TRBV7-9 and TRBJ2-7; D is perhaps TRBD2 (6 bases). The CDR3 runs to 14 residues. Trimming took off 5 bases at V and 3 bases at J, with 14 bases between the two ends. Germline values: CDR1 SEHNR, CDR2 FQNEAQ (reference sequence). Written as DNA, the CDR3 is TGTGCCAGCAGCCCGAAGGCGGGGAGCTACGAGCAGTACTTC. Translating gives CASSPKAGSYEQYF.

Worth noting for this clone: The sample has other DNA sequences that encode this CDR3 too. The rearrangement uses TRBV30 and TRBJ1-2, with 9 bases fitting TRBD1. Germline loops: CDR1 GTSNPN, CDR2 SVGIG (reference sequence). CDR3 length equals 13 residues. The ends lost 2 bases at V and 4 bases at J; junction bases unmatched: 2. Here the CDR3 reads CAWSPGQGYGYTF. The DNA for the CDR3 is TGTGCCTGGAGTCCGGGACAGGGCTATGGCTACACCTTC.

J is TRBJ2-4 and V is TRBV19, with a tentative D call TRBD2 (6 bases). Trimming pared 6 bases from V and 6 bases from J, leaving 12 bases between. This CDR3 region has 13 residues. Germline loops: CDR1 LNHDA, CDR2 SQIVND (reference sequence). CDR3 DNA sequence: TGTGCCAGTAGCTTCGAGGGAGGAAACATTCAGTACTTC. It encodes CASSFEGGNIQYF.

V gene TRBV6-5 combines with J gene TRBJ2-7, with D perhaps matching TRBD2 (6 bases). The CDR3 has 14 amino acids. V was trimmed by 0 bases and J by 5 bases, leaving 11 bases between them. Germline CDR1 is MNHEY and CDR2 is SVGAGI. CDR3 sequence reads: CASSYSGLVDEQYF. In DNA form, the CDR3 reads TGTGCCAGCAGTTACTCGGGACTGGTCGACGAGCAGTACTTC.

The chain links TRBV7-9 to TRBJ2-1; D gene ambiguous. The CDR3 totals 14 residues. Germline lookup yields CDR1 SEHNR and CDR2 FQNEAQ (reference sequence). The ends were cut back, 5 bases at V and 3 bases at J, with 11 bases in the middle. This CDR3 reads CASSPSEVYNEQFF. The CDR3 coding sequence is TGTGCCAGCAGCCCGAGCGAGGTCTACAATGAGCAGTTCTTC.

The rearrangement joins TRBV27 to TRBJ1-2, with D uncertain. The germline V gene has CDR1 MNHEY and CDR2 SMNVEV (reference sequence). The CDR3 is 14 amino acids. V was shortened by 3 bases and J by 4 bases, with 12 bases between the two germline ends. The CDR3 nucleotides are TGTGCCAGCAGTTTCATCCCAATTCCCTATGGCTACACCTTC. This gives the protein CASSFIPIPYGYTF.

The J gene is TRBJ2-3, the V gene TRBV10-3, with TRBD2 matching over 9 bases. The germline V gene has CDR1 ENHRY and CDR2 SYGVKD. V dropped 10 bases and J dropped 6; count of bases not matched to a gene: 20. The CDR3 has 17 residues. CDR3 bases: TGTGCCACCAAAAACACGGGATCTAGCGGGGAAACGGATACGCAGTATTTT. Translated: CATKNTGSSGETDTQYF.

The chain joins TRBV7-2 to TRBJ1-3, with D possibly matching TRBD1 (5 bases). CDR3 size: 16 residues. The germline CDR1 and CDR2 sequences are SGHTA and FQGNSA. The ends were cut back, 4 bases at V and 2 bases at J, with 15 bases in the middle. The CDR3 DNA sequence: TGTGCCAGCAGCTGGGGGGAGGGACGAACTGGAAACACCATATATTTT. It yields the protein CASSWGEGRTGNTIYF. Looking up the rest from reference TRBV7-2 and TRBJ1-3 gives the full variable domain: GAGVSQSPSNKVTEKGKDVELRCDPISGHTALYWYRQSLGQGLEFLIYFQGNSAPDKSGLPSDRFSAERTGGSVSTLTIQRTQQEDSAVYLCASSWGEGRTGNTIYFGEGSWLTVV.

The chain links TRBV9 to TRBJ1-2; D call uncertain. Per the germline V gene, CDR1 is SGDLS and CDR2 is YYNGEE. The CDR3 extends over 14 amino acids. Trimming shortened V by 4 bases and J by 5 bases, and 15 bases separated the two germline ends. CDR3 in DNA: TGTGCCAGCAGCACACCCGGACTGCCGTATGGCTACACCTTC. Amino acid sequence: CASSTPGLPYGYTF.

A single count supports this clone. The chain couples TRBV7-9 to TRBJ2-3; D call uncertain. Germline CDR1 reads SEHNR; CDR2 reads FQNEAQ (reference sequence). V lost 5 bases and J lost 2, with 14 bases in between. The CDR3 consists of 15 residues. The CDR3 loop reads CASSIGNSNTDTQYF. The CDR3 DNA follows: TGTGCCAGCAGCATAGGAAATAGCAACACAGATACGCAGTATTTT.

This clone was observed a few times. This CDR3 is also generated by other DNA sequences in the sample. The chain employs TRBV4-3 and TRBJ1-1; D is unresolved. The CDR3 length is 13 residues. Germline V gene lookup returns CDR1 LGHNA and CDR2 YSLEER. V lost 0 bases and J lost 1, with 3 bases in between. The CDR3 is CASSQDRNTEAFF. CDR3 in DNA: TGCGCCAGCAGCCAAGACCGGAACACTGAAGCTTTCTTT.

For the CDR3, the DNA is TGTGCCAGCAGTAACATGCGACAGTCCCCCAACTCCTACGAGCAGTACTTC. It translates to CASSNMRQSPNSYEQYF. This chain uses TRBV28 with TRBJ2-7, with D possibly TRBD1 on 5 matching bases. V dropped 5 bases and J dropped 0 bases, with 20 bases sitting between them. Germline CDR1 reads MDHEN; CDR2 reads SYDVKM. The CDR3 covers 17 residues.

This chain links TRBV2 with TRBJ2-5, with 8 nucleotides matching TRBD1. This CDR3 is built from 15 residues. Germline loops: CDR1 SNHLY, CDR2 FYNNEI. The trim removed 6 bases at V and 5 bases at J, leaving 11 bases unmatched. CDR3 region: CASRRASGGEETQYF. The CDR3 nucleotides are TGTGCCAGCAGGCGGGCGTCAGGGGGCGAGGAGACCCAGTACTTC. Full variable domain (outside the CDR3, taken from reference TRBV2 and TRBJ2-5): EPEVTQTPSHQVTQMGQEVILRCVPISNHLYFYWYRQILGQKVEFLVSFYNNEISEKSEIFDDQFSVERPDGSNFTLKIRSTKLEDSAMYFCASRRASGGEETQYFGPGTRLLVL.

This sequence joins TRBV7-2 and TRBJ2-1; 7 bases align to TRBD2. J gave up 6 bases and V 2 bases, and 7 bases lay outside the gene matches. This CDR3 contains 15 residues. CDR1 and CDR2 from the germline V gene are SGHTA and FQGNSA. CDR3 bases: TGTGCCAGCAGCTTACAGCGGGGATCCCTCAATGAGCAGTTCTTC. Encoded protein: CASSLQRGSLNEQFF. The variable domain in full, with the rest retrieved from reference TRBV7-2 and TRBJ2-1, is GAGVSQSPSNKVTEKGKDVELRCDPISGHTALYWYRQSLGQGLEFLIYFQGNSAPDKSGLPSDRFSAERTGGSVSTLTIQRTQQEDSAVYLCASSLQRGSLNEQFFGPGTRLTVL.

This rearrangement joins TRBV7-3 to TRBJ2-1, with TRBD2 matching over 10 bases. The CDR3 extends over 15 amino acids. The ends lost 8 bases at V and 6 bases at J; junction bases unmatched: 10. Germline values: CDR1 SGHTA, CDR2 FQGTGA. CDR3 amino acids: CASASPAGGPNEQFF. The CDR3 DNA sequence: TGTGCCAGCGCATCGCCAGCGGGGGGGCCCAATGAGCAGTTCTTC.

This clone turned up a few times. The chain has TRBV30 and TRBJ1-2; D perhaps matches TRBD1 (5 bases). V was trimmed by 0 bases and J by 6 bases, leaving 11 bases between them. The germline V gene encodes CDR1 GTSNPN and CDR2 SVGIG (reference sequence). The CDR3 spans 13 residues. The DNA of the CDR3 is TGTGCCTGGAGTGTAGACGGGACTAATGGCTACACCTTC. Translating it yields CAWSVDGTNGYTF.